The next 10 T cell receptor beta chains were all read from a single sample in a study of blood T cell repertoires in COVID-19. Sequencing used immunoSEQ multiplex PCR; TCRdb keeps in-frame clones, though not all of them. The table shows 120,000 to 150,000 clones, with around 81% occurring only once. Sample: peripheral blood. The receptors were sampled from a man aged 55 to 69 with active or convalescent COVID-19.

The chain carries TRBV15 and TRBJ1-2; TRBD1 matches at 7 bases. This CDR3 is 14 amino acids long. The junction had 10 bases not matched to a gene; V was cut back by 4 bases and J by 8 bases. Germline CDR1 is LNHNV and CDR2 is YYDKDF (reference sequence). CDR3 in DNA: TGTGCCACCAGCACGGAGACAGGGCGGGTCGGCTACACCTTC. Translating it yields CATSTETGRVGYTF.

This sequence joins TRBV6-1 and TRBJ1-5; D is unclear. With 3 bases removed from V and 6 bases from J, the gap between germline ends came to 9 bases. Germline V gives CDR1 MNHNS, CDR2 SASEGT. The CDR3 contains 13 residues. The CDR3 spells CASSERESQPQHF. The CDR3 DNA is TGTGCCAGCAGTGAGAGGGAGAGTCAGCCCCAGCATTTT.

The rearrangement uses TRBV18 and TRBJ1-5, with D possibly matching TRBD1 (6 bases). Trimming removed 3 bases from V and 4 bases from J, with 13 bases in between. Per germline, CDR1 KGHSH and CDR2 LQKENI. This CDR3 contains 15 residues. CDR3 bases: TGTGCCAGCTCACCCTCGGGGGGGCAGAATCAGCCCCAGCATTTT. Translation: CASSPSGGQNQPQHF.

This chain connects TRBV30 to TRBJ2-7, with 10 nucleotides matching TRBD1. The CDR3 covers 14 residues. V trimming: 7 bases; J trimming: 4 bases; junction bases outside the gene matches: 10. The V gene's germline CDR1 is GTSNPN and CDR2 SVGIG (reference sequence). The CDR3 sequence: CASSPTGGWYEQYF. For the CDR3, the DNA is TGTGCCTCCTCCCCGACAGGGGGCTGGTACGAGCAGTACTTC.

The CDR3 protein is CASSYPGQGDYGYTF. The CDR3, as DNA: TGTGCCAGCAGTTACCCGGGACAGGGGGATTATGGCTACACCTTC. V and J are TRBV6-2 or TRBV6-3 and TRBJ1-2; 11 nucleotides match TRBD1. J gave up 5 bases and V 2 bases, and 4 bases lay outside the gene matches. In germline, CDR1 is MNHEY, CDR2 SVGEGT. CDR3 length: 15 amino acids.

In this sample, this clone turned up once. The CDR3 DNA is TGTGCCAGCAGTTTGGGGACAGGGGGCCCCGGGGAGCTGTTTTTT. Its protein is CASSLGTGGPGELFF. This chain uses TRBV28 with TRBJ2-2; 12 bases match TRBD1. CDR3 length: 15 amino acids. Trimming took 3 bases from V and 6 from J; bases not matched to a gene: 2. Germline lookup yields CDR1 MDHEN and CDR2 SYDVKM. The complete variable domain, with remaining parts taken from reference TRBV28 and TRBJ2-2, reads DVKVTQSSRYLVKRTGEKVFLECVQDMDHENMFWYRQDPGLGLRLIYFSYDVKMKEKGDIPEGYSVSREKKERFSLILESASTNQTSMYLCASSLGTGGPGELFFGEGSRLTVL.

The rearrangement uses TRBV28 and TRBJ2-1; a weak D match, TRBD2 (6 bases). Germline values: CDR1 MDHEN, CDR2 SYDVKM. Trimming pared 6 bases from V and 4 bases from J, leaving 19 bases between. The length of the CDR3 is 16 residues. CDR3 region: CASSSPREKNYNEQFF. CDR3 sequence (DNA): TGTGCCAGCAGCTCCCCCCGGGAGAAGAATTACAATGAGCAGTTCTTC.

This clone was counted a few times. The chain uses TRBV15 and TRBJ2-1; 9 bases are a match to TRBD2. After removal of 1 base from V and 5 bases from J, the junction contained 6 bases not matched to a gene. Germline V gene lookup returns CDR1 LNHNV and CDR2 YYDKDF (reference sequence). The CDR3 is 16 residues long. CDR3 DNA: TGTGCCACCAGCAGAGGGCGGACTAGCGTTAACAATGAGCAGTTCTTC. Translation: CATSRGRTSVNNEQFF.

The chain employs TRBV19 and TRBJ2-3; a weak D match, TRBD1 (5 bases). Deletions cut 5 bases from V and 2 bases from J, with 8 bases between. This CDR3 spans 13 amino acids. Germline lookup yields CDR1 LNHDA and CDR2 SQIVND (reference sequence). CDR3 sequence (DNA): TGTGCCAGTAGTGACAGATACACAGATACGCAGTATTTT. Translation gives CASSDRYTDTQYF.

The rearrangement joins TRBV9 to TRBJ2-7; unclear D gene. V lost 0 bases, J lost 0 bases, and 10 bases lay in between. This CDR3 comprises 15 residues. The germline V gene encodes CDR1 SGDLS and CDR2 YYNGEE. CDR3 sequence: CASSVEDISSYEQYF. CDR3 sequence (DNA): TGTGCCAGCAGCGTAGAAGACATAAGCTCCTACGAGCAGTACTTC.